This TCR beta chain was recorded in a study of T cells expressing NK-cell markers (TCRdb year 2020). Turning to the overall study: In sorted CD3+CD56+NKG2C+, CD3+CD56+NKG2C- and CD3+CD56-NKG2C+ T-cell subsets from eight donors, TCR beta-chain repertoires were profiled. Illumina HiSeq 2000/2500, MiSeq or NextSeq was used to sequence libraries as 2 x 150 bp reads. All eight donors whose samples were sequenced were randomly selected healthy volunteers, three of them men and five women. Of the eight sequenced donors, seven were found to be HCMV-seropositive and one was found to be HCMV-seronegative. Study-wide conclusions, independent of this receptor: Those dominant clonotypes were again the most abundant among CD3+CD56-NKG2C+ cells in a handful of donors, at about 28.3-60.1%. It remained unclear whether the expanded NKG2C-expressing T cell clones were specific for HCMV antigens. In six donors, the dominant CD3+CD56+NKG2C+ clonotypes ranked among the top 10 CD8+ clonotypes, making up about 1.0-7.5% of CD8+ T cells.

Points on this clonotype: Its antigen remains undetermined.

The instrument given in TCRdb is Illumina HiSeq 2000. 5'RACE template switching, by which a universal primer site and unique molecular identifiers were added, was used to make TCR beta cDNA libraries. cDNA synthesis was primed from the TCR beta constant segment and was followed by two successive PCR amplification steps. The study's processing was this. MIGEC was used to demultiplex reads and group reads by UMI, and MiTCR was used to assemble and quantify clonotypes. Only TCR cDNA sequences supported by at least two reads were kept to exclude erroneous sequences. The tcR package was used for downstream repertoire analysis, with clonotypes matched between fractions based on CDR3 nucleotide sequence plus V segment. VDJmatch was used to annotate antigen specificity against VDJdb, with one amino acid substitution in CDR3 allowed. Following reprocessing of the reads by TCRdb, the data hold one row per CDR3 protein sequence and no DNA is available. The V and J calls shown here were made by TCRdb, not taken from the authors' results. This sample's records show about 440,000 distinct CDR3 sequences. In total, the top ten clones hold 7.3% of the sample.

The CDR3 measures 15 amino acids from cysteine to phenylalanine. No DNA was logged. As encoded in the germline V gene, CDR1 is SQVTM while CDR2 is ANQGSEA. HCMV-specific IgG was detected in serum with a commercial ELISA kit to determine HCMV serostatus. Ficoll density gradient centrifugation was used to isolate peripheral blood mononuclear cells from blood. The rearrangement combines TRBV29-1 with TRBJ2-7; TCRdb picks TRBD2, but there is no DNA to check that call. Material for sequencing was blood T cells: a sorted CD56 or NKG2C T cell subset, CD4+ or CD8+ T cells, or bulk PBMC T cells (not recorded which). This TCR was recovered from a woman between 18 and 69 years old in good health. CDR3 reads: CSVRGLAGLTYEQYF.